These T cell receptor beta chains were read from a single sample in a study of cytomegalovirus exposure and HLA in healthy donors. Method: immunoSEQ multiplex PCR; TCRdb's copy keeps in-frame clones and lacks some. The sample gives under 200,000 clones, 79% of which show up once; approximately 4% is in the top ten. The sample was PBMCs. Receptor source: a woman aged 25 to 39 in good health and CMV-seropositive. Each CDR3 is given with its conserved first and last residue. The order of the fields is D gene, V gene, clone size, J gene, CDR3 protein, CDR3 DNA. A D gene is named only where the DNA matches it firmly. Expanded clones are given a class, and other clones once, few, many or no size at all.

d_gene: TRBD1
v_gene: TRBV6-5
abundance: NA
j_gene: TRBJ2-7
CDR3aa: CASSYSKAGGPYEQYF
CDR3nt: TGTGCCAGCAGTTACTCGAAGGCAGGGGGACCCTACGAGCAGTACTTC

d_gene: TRBD1
v_gene: TRBV7-6
abundance: NA
j_gene: TRBJ2-2
CDR3aa: CASSFGTGVSGELFF
CDR3nt: TGTGCCAGCAGCTTCGGGACAGGGGTATCCGGGGAGCTGTTTTTT

d_gene: NA
v_gene: TRBV4-2
abundance: few
j_gene: TRBJ1-5
CDR3aa: CASSQVVGGAQPQHF
CDR3nt: TGTGCCAGCAGCCAAGTGGTTGGGGGGGCACAGCCCCAGCATTTT

d_gene: NA
v_gene: TRBV5-1
abundance: NA
j_gene: TRBJ2-7
CDR3aa: CASSLTGEQYF
CDR3nt: TGCGCCAGCAGCTTGACCGGGGAGCAGTACTTC

d_gene: NA
v_gene: TRBV30
abundance: once
j_gene: TRBJ2-7
CDR3aa: CAWSAPPGGLDRGPYEQYF
CDR3nt: TGTGCCTGGAGTGCCCCACCCGGGGGGCTCGACAGGGGCCCCTACGAGCAGTACTTC

d_gene: TRBD2
v_gene: TRBV5-4
abundance: NA
j_gene: TRBJ2-2
CDR3aa: CASSLALAGGLAGELFF
CDR3nt: TGTGCCAGCAGCTTGGCACTAGCGGGGGGTCTCGCCGGGGAGCTGTTTTTT

d_gene: TRBD1
v_gene: TRBV9
abundance: NA
j_gene: TRBJ2-3
CDR3aa: CASSVRTGGAGKQYF
CDR3nt: TGTGCCAGCAGCGTCCGGACAGGGGGCGCGGGTAAGCAGTATTTT

d_gene: NA
v_gene: TRBV19
abundance: NA
j_gene: TRBJ2-3
CDR3aa: CASSMGRWASTDTQYF
CDR3nt: TGTGCAAGTAGTATGGGTCGGTGGGCTAGCACAGATACGCAGTATTTT

d_gene: NA
v_gene: TRBV4-3
abundance: NA
j_gene: TRBJ2-3
CDR3aa: CASSQDTGRRTDTQYF
CDR3nt: TGCGCCAGCAGCCAAGATACAGGGCGACGGACAGATACGCAGTATTTT

d_gene: NA
v_gene: TRBV2
abundance: NA
j_gene: TRBJ1-1
CDR3aa: CASSESPGYTEAFF
CDR3nt: TGTGCCAGCAGTGAAAGTCCGGGATACACTGAAGCTTTCTTT

d_gene: NA
v_gene: TRBV4-2
abundance: NA
j_gene: TRBJ2-4
CDR3aa: CASSQEGARNIQYF
CDR3nt: TGTGCCAGCAGCCAAGAGGGGGCGAGGAACATTCAGTACTTC

d_gene: TRBD1
v_gene: TRBV7-6
abundance: NA
j_gene: TRBJ2-4
CDR3aa: CASSRGQGRTKNIQYF
CDR3nt: TGTGCCAGCAGCAGAGGACAGGGGCGGACCAAAAACATTCAGTACTTC

d_gene: NA
v_gene: TRBV10-1
abundance: NA
j_gene: TRBJ1-5
CDR3aa: CASSESYNQPQHF
CDR3nt: TGCGCCAGCAGTGAGAGCTACAATCAGCCCCAGCATTTT

d_gene: TRBD2
v_gene: TRBV7-8
abundance: NA
j_gene: TRBJ2-7
CDR3aa: CASSRLAVGSYEQYF
CDR3nt: TGTGCCAGCAGCAGACTAGCGGTGGGATCCTACGAGCAGTACTTC

d_gene: NA
v_gene: TRBV11-2
abundance: few
j_gene: TRBJ1-5
CDR3aa: CASSGEGAQPQHF
CDR3nt: TGTGCCAGCAGCGGAGAAGGGGCTCAGCCCCAGCATTTT

d_gene: NA
v_gene: TRBV19
abundance: NA
j_gene: TRBJ1-1
CDR3aa: CASSPRHREGPEAFF
CDR3nt: TGTGCCAGTAGTCCCCGACACCGGGAGGGTCCTGAAGCTTTCTTT

d_gene: NA
v_gene: TRBV13
abundance: NA
j_gene: TRBJ1-1
CDR3aa: CASSKETLGTEAFF
CDR3nt: TGTGCCAGCAGCAAAGAAACCCTAGGCACTGAAGCTTTCTTT

d_gene: TRBD2
v_gene: TRBV7-6
abundance: NA
j_gene: TRBJ2-7
CDR3aa: CASSSQGAGGSYEQYF
CDR3nt: TGTGCCAGCAGCTCCCAAGGGGCGGGAGGGAGCTACGAGCAGTACTTC

d_gene: NA
v_gene: TRBV30
abundance: NA
j_gene: TRBJ1-1
CDR3aa: CAWSEGMDSEAFF
CDR3nt: TGTGCCTGGAGTGAGGGCATGGACAGTGAAGCTTTCTTT

d_gene: TRBD1
v_gene: TRBV4-3
abundance: NA
j_gene: TRBJ2-1
CDR3aa: CASSQDPAGRTGELGEQFF
CDR3nt: TGCGCCAGCAGCCAAGACCCTGCGGGCAGGACAGGGGAATTGGGGGAGCAGTTCTTC

d_gene: NA
v_gene: TRBV11-2
abundance: NA
j_gene: TRBJ1-2
CDR3aa: CASSAGDYGYTF
CDR3nt: TGTGCCAGCAGCGCAGGGGACTATGGCTACACCTTC

d_gene: TRBD1
v_gene: TRBV19
abundance: NA
j_gene: TRBJ1-1
CDR3aa: CASSPGTGLATEAFF
CDR3nt: TGTGCCAGTAGTCCCGGGACAGGGTTAGCCACTGAAGCTTTCTTT

d_gene: TRBD2
v_gene: TRBV29-1
abundance: NA
j_gene: TRBJ2-1
CDR3aa: CSVRGRSGGYNEQFF
CDR3nt: TGCAGCGTGAGGGGACGTAGCGGGGGGTACAATGAGCAGTTCTTC

d_gene: NA
v_gene: TRBV7-9
abundance: NA
j_gene: TRBJ2-7
CDR3aa: CASRPRGSEQYF
CDR3nt: TGTGCCAGCAGACCGAGGGGGTCCGAGCAGTACTTC

d_gene: NA
v_gene: TRBV2
abundance: NA
j_gene: TRBJ1-5
CDR3aa: CASSDQGPPGQHF
CDR3nt: TGTGCCAGCAGTGATCAGGGGCCGCCGGGCCAGCATTTT

d_gene: TRBD1
v_gene: TRBV4-3
abundance: NA
j_gene: TRBJ1-4
CDR3aa: CASSQPVPGQGNEKLFF
CDR3nt: TGCGCCAGCAGCCAACCGGTCCCGGGACAGGGTAATGAAAAACTGTTTTTT

d_gene: TRBD2
v_gene: TRBV11-2
abundance: NA
j_gene: TRBJ2-5
CDR3aa: CASSPGLAGETQYF
CDR3nt: TGTGCCAGCAGCCCGGGACTAGCGGGAGAGACCCAGTACTTC

d_gene: TRBD1
v_gene: TRBV19
abundance: NA
j_gene: TRBJ2-5
CDR3aa: CASSSWTGQETQYF
CDR3nt: TGTGCCAGTAGTTCTTGGACAGGACAAGAGACCCAGTACTTC

d_gene: NA
v_gene: TRBV4-1
abundance: NA
j_gene: TRBJ1-1
CDR3aa: CASSTRDSADTEAFF
CDR3nt: TGCGCCAGCAGCACCCGGGACTCTGCCGACACTGAAGCTTTCTTT

d_gene: NA
v_gene: TRBV7-9
abundance: NA
j_gene: TRBJ2-5
CDR3aa: CASSPKDGVGTQYF
CDR3nt: TGTGCCAGCAGCCCGAAAGACGGGGTTGGGACCCAGTACTTC

d_gene: NA
v_gene: TRBV7-2
abundance: NA
j_gene: TRBJ1-3
CDR3aa: CATSRGNTIYF
CDR3nt: TGTGCCACATCGAGGGGGAACACCATATATTTT

d_gene: NA
v_gene: TRBV5-6
abundance: NA
j_gene: TRBJ1-5
CDR3aa: CASSSQLGPNQPQHF
CDR3nt: TGTGCCAGCAGCTCACAGCTGGGTCCCAATCAGCCCCAGCATTTT

d_gene: TRBD2
v_gene: TRBV4-3
abundance: NA
j_gene: TRBJ2-1
CDR3aa: CASGERAGGYNEQFF
CDR3nt: TGCGCCAGCGGGGAGCGGGCGGGGGGGTACAATGAGCAGTTCTTC

d_gene: TRBD2
v_gene: TRBV27
abundance: few
j_gene: TRBJ2-1
CDR3aa: CASSSGVLKDEQFF
CDR3nt: TGTGCCAGTTCTAGCGGGGTCCTTAAGGATGAGCAGTTCTTC

d_gene: NA
v_gene: TRBV7-9
abundance: NA
j_gene: TRBJ2-5
CDR3aa: CAFQELGVTQYF
CDR3nt: TGTGCCTTCCAGGAGCTCGGGGTGACCCAGTACTTC

d_gene: TRBD2
v_gene: TRBV13
abundance: NA
j_gene: TRBJ2-3
CDR3aa: CASSQAGGADTQYF
CDR3nt: TGTGCCAGCAGCCAAGCCGGGGGGGCCGATACGCAGTATTTT

d_gene: NA
v_gene: TRBV9
abundance: once
j_gene: TRBJ2-7
CDR3aa: CASSVGGDQVGEQYF
CDR3nt: TGTGCCAGCAGCGTAGGGGGGGATCAGGTTGGCGAGCAGTACTTC

d_gene: TRBD2
v_gene: TRBV10-1
abundance: once
j_gene: TRBJ2-7
CDR3aa: CASSSSGGYEQYF
CDR3nt: TGCGCCAGCTCGTCTAGCGGGGGTTACGAGCAGTACTTC

d_gene: NA
v_gene: TRBV21-1
abundance: NA
j_gene: TRBJ1-5
CDR3aa: CASSNSSGSGQPQHF
CDR3nt: TGTGCCAGCAGCAACTCATCAGGGTCAGGTCAGCCCCAGCATTTT

d_gene: TRBD2
v_gene: TRBV5-1
abundance: NA
j_gene: TRBJ2-3
CDR3aa: CASSLWSSGSTDTQYF
CDR3nt: TGCGCCAGCAGCTTGTGGTCTAGCGGGAGCACAGATACGCAGTATTTT

d_gene: NA
v_gene: TRBV2
abundance: NA
j_gene: TRBJ2-1
CDR3aa: CASRVSSYNEQFF
CDR3nt: TGTGCCAGCAGGGTCAGCTCCTACAATGAGCAGTTCTTC

d_gene: TRBD1
v_gene: TRBV27
abundance: NA
j_gene: TRBJ2-7
CDR3aa: CASSLRGQLYEQYF
CDR3nt: TGTGCCAGCAGTTTAAGGGGACAGCTCTACGAGCAGTACTTC

d_gene: TRBD1
v_gene: TRBV18
abundance: NA
j_gene: TRBJ2-7
CDR3aa: CASSPPQGAASYEQYF
CDR3nt: TGTGCCAGCTCACCTCCCCAGGGGGCGGCGTCCTACGAGCAGTACTTC

d_gene: NA
v_gene: TRBV6-5
abundance: NA
j_gene: TRBJ2-7
CDR3aa: CASSYFGGQYEQYF
CDR3nt: TGTGCCAGCAGTTACTTCGGGGGGCAGTACGAGCAGTACTTC

d_gene: NA
v_gene: TRBV29-1
abundance: NA
j_gene: TRBJ2-5
CDR3aa: CSVEDPAGLIQETQYF
CDR3nt: TGCAGCGTTGAAGACCCCGCGGGACTGATACAAGAGACCCAGTACTTC

d_gene: TRBD1
v_gene: TRBV5-5
abundance: NA
j_gene: TRBJ2-5
CDR3aa: CASSLAQGEKTQYF
CDR3nt: TGTGCCAGCAGCTTGGCACAGGGGGAAAAGACCCAGTACTTC

d_gene: NA
v_gene: TRBV4-1
abundance: NA
j_gene: TRBJ1-3
CDR3aa: CASSQEAGGNTIYF
CDR3nt: TGCGCCAGCAGCCAAGAAGCAGGGGGAAACACCATATATTTT

d_gene: NA
v_gene: TRBV5-1
abundance: NA
j_gene: TRBJ2-5
CDR3aa: CASRTNQETQYF
CDR3nt: TGCGCCAGCAGGACTAACCAAGAGACCCAGTACTTC

d_gene: NA
v_gene: TRBV11-2
abundance: once
j_gene: TRBJ2-1
CDR3aa: CASSVGGVAYNEQFF
CDR3nt: TGTGCCAGCAGCGTAGGGGGGGTGGCCTACAATGAGCAGTTCTTC

d_gene: NA
v_gene: TRBV11-2
abundance: NA
j_gene: TRBJ2-1
CDR3aa: CASRPNLDNEQFF
CDR3nt: TGTGCCAGCCGACCGAACCTAGACAATGAGCAGTTCTTC

d_gene: NA
v_gene: TRBV4-1
abundance: NA
j_gene: TRBJ2-7
CDR3aa: CASSQVRGGEQYF
CDR3nt: TGCGCCAGCAGCCAAGTAAGGGGGGGCGAGCAGTACTTC

d_gene: TRBD1
v_gene: TRBV6-6
abundance: NA
j_gene: TRBJ2-7
CDR3aa: CASSYRDRDYEQYF
CDR3nt: TGTGCCAGCAGTTACCGGGACAGGGACTACGAGCAGTACTTC

d_gene: NA
v_gene: TRBV14
abundance: NA
j_gene: TRBJ1-1
CDR3aa: CASTRWEDLNTEAFF
CDR3nt: TGTGCCAGCACGCGATGGGAGGATTTGAACACTGAAGCTTTCTTT

d_gene: TRBD2
v_gene: TRBV4-3
abundance: NA
j_gene: TRBJ2-1
CDR3aa: CASSQEGGSFPGDEQFF
CDR3nt: TGCGCCAGCAGCCAAGAGGGGGGGTCTTTCCCCGGCGATGAGCAGTTCTTC

d_gene: NA
v_gene: TRBV5-1
abundance: few
j_gene: TRBJ1-3
CDR3aa: CASSLDRPSGNTIYF
CDR3nt: TGCGCCAGCAGCTTGGACAGGCCCTCTGGAAACACCATATATTTT

d_gene: NA
v_gene: TRBV6-1
abundance: NA
j_gene: TRBJ1-3
CDR3aa: CASSARKISSVSGNTIYF
CDR3nt: TGTGCCAGCAGTGCAAGAAAGATTTCATCAGTCTCTGGAAACACCATATATTTT